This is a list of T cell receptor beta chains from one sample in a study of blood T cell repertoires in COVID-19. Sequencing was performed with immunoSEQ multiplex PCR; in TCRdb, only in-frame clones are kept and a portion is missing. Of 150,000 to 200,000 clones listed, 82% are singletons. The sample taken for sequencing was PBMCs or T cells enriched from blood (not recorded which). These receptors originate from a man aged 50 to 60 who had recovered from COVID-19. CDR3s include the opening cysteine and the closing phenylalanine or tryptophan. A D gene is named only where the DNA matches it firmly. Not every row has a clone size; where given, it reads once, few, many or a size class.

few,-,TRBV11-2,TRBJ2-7,CASSLDGGEQYF,TGTGCCAGCAGCTTAGACGGGGGCGAGCAGTACTTC
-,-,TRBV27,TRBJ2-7,CASSLFRSSYEQYF,TGTGCCAGCAGTTTGTTTAGATCCTCCTACGAGCAGTACTTC
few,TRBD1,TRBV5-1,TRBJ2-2,CASSLGTGERAGELFF,TGCGCCAGCAGCTTGGGGACAGGGGAAAGAGCCGGGGAGCTGTTTTTT
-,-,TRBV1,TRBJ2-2,CTSSQVDLQGATGELFF,TGCACCAGCAGCCAAGTTGATCTACAGGGAGCCACCGGGGAGCTGTTTTTT
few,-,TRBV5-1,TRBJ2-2,CASSVLGGNTGELFF,TGCGCCAGCAGTGTGTTGGGGGGTAACACCGGGGAGCTGTTTTTT
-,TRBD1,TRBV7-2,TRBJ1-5,CASSFGGQGFEPQHF,TGTGCCAGCAGCTTCGGGGGACAGGGATTCGAGCCCCAGCATTTT
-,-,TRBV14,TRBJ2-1,CASSHWGGAYEQFF,TGTGCCAGCAGCCACTGGGGGGGGGCCTATGAGCAGTTCTTC
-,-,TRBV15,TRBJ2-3,CATSRERGIDTQYF,TGTGCCACCAGCAGAGAAAGGGGTATAGATACGCAGTATTTT
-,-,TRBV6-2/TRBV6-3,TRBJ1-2,CASSYSRQLNGYTF,TGTGCCAGCAGTTACTCACGACAACTTAATGGCTACACCTTC
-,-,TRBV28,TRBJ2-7,CASNPSSAYEQYF,TGTGCCAGCAACCCCTCGAGCGCCTACGAGCAGTACTTC
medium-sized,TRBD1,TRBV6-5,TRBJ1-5,CASRQGGSPQHF,TGTGCCAGTAGACAGGGGGGTTCGCCCCAGCATTTT